The clone carrying this T cell receptor (beta chain) was found a few times. The sample originates from a study of T cells in Graves' hyperthyroidism and ophthalmopathy. About the study: Pretreatment peripheral blood was obtained at initial diagnosis.

The authors obtained PBMCs from about 9 ml of fresh peripheral blood. Trimming took 0 bases from V and 0 from J; bases not matched to a gene: 6. In germline, CDR1 is DFQATT, CDR2 SNEGSKA (reference sequence). The CDR3 extends over 18 amino acids. The investigators amplified TCR beta CDR3 regions from RNA transcripts. Initially, a first-round RT-PCR of the TCR CDR3 employed the HTBI primer set. Each CDR3 protein is one row after TCRdb ran MiXCR on the multiplex PCR reads. The repertoire consists of about 480,000 distinct CDR3 sequences, with approximately 14% occurring once and the leading ten covering around 17%.

This TCR was recovered from a young woman with Graves' hyperthyroidism. This chain joins TRBV20-1 and TRBJ2-1; 12 bases are a match to TRBD2. The sequencing input was blood. The CDR3 protein is CSARERTSGTSSYNEQFF. Written as DNA, the CDR3 is TGCAGTGCTAGAGAACGGACTAGCGGGACTAGCTCCTACAATGAGCAGTTCTTC.